Below, one TCR beta chain is given with its context. Libraries were prepared by immunoSEQ multiplex PCR; TCRdb keeps only in-frame clonotypes and omits some of them. Of 45,000 to 55,000 clones listed, around 82% are singletons. Germline CDR1 and CDR2: KGHSH and LQKENI. Trimming left V 6 bases short and J 0 bases short, with 13 bases between. The CDR3 is 15 amino acids. These data belong to a study of PD-L1 blockade in urothelial cancer. The time point here: peripheral blood 6 weeks after treatment start. Specimen: PBMCs, collected around atezolizumab (anti-PD-L1) treatment. The receptor was isolated from a man aged 45-65 years with urothelial cancer. V is TRBV18 and J is TRBJ2-3; D is ambiguous. CDR3 coding DNA: TGTGCCAGCTCGATATTTTTGGGCAGCACAGATACGCAGTATTTT. This gives the protein CASSIFLGSTDTQYF.